This passage covers 14 T cell receptor beta chains from one sample sequenced in a study of beta chain features in type 1 diabetes. Regarding the study as a whole: There was a moderate but significant shortening of TCRB CDR3s in all four CD4+ subsets of Type 1 diabetes patients.

Their antigens are not known. The study reverse transcribed the entire isolated RNA, so it sequenced expressed TCRB transcripts. Assay: immunoSEQ multiplex PCR; the TCRdb copy retains only in-frame clones and omits some. Seen here are approximately 140,000 clones, 9% observed once, and the top ten hold roughly 0.75%. The sample comprised central memory CD4+ T cells from blood. Receptors originate from a man aged 30-40 years with type 1 diabetes.

The chain uses TRBV20-1 and TRBJ1-1, with D possibly matching TRBD1 (5 bases). The CDR3 length is 11 residues. Germline CDR1 is DFQATT and CDR2 is SNEGSKA (reference sequence). CDR3 sequence reads: CRPTGNTEAFF. The CDR3 nucleotides are TGCAGACCCACAGGGAACACTGAAGCTTTCTTT.

CDR3 sequence: CASSSRVYGYTF. The CDR3 bases are TGTGCCAGCAGCTCCAGGGTCTATGGCTACACCTTC. V usage is TRBV7-2 and J usage is TRBJ1-2; a possible D gene is TRBD1 (5 bases). Germline-derived CDR1 and CDR2 are SGHTA and FQGNSA. The CDR3 extends over 12 amino acids. Trimming removed 4 bases from V and 4 bases from J, with 7 bases in between. Looking up the rest from reference TRBV7-2 and TRBJ1-2 gives the full variable domain: GAGVSQSPSNKVTEKGKDVELRCDPISGHTALYWYRQSLGQGLEFLIYFQGNSAPDKSGLPSDRFSAERTGGSVSTLTIQRTQQEDSAVYLCASSSRVYGYTFGSGTRLTVV.

This clone was seen a few times. V gene TRBV7-9 combines with J gene TRBJ2-3; TRBD2 aligns across 7 bases. CDR3 length: 14 residues. Germline V gives CDR1 SEHNR, CDR2 FQNEAQ (reference sequence). The V gene end was trimmed by 11 bases and the J gene end by 7 bases; junction bases not matched to a gene: 15. The CDR3 coding sequence is TGTGCCGGCGCAGCTGGCGGGGGTTTACATACGCAGTATTTT. This encodes CAGAAGGGLHTQYF.

This clone was seen only a few times. J is TRBJ2-7 and V is TRBV11-2, with 8 bases lining up with TRBD1. Losses at the gene ends were 5 bases for V and 1 base for J; bases not matched to a gene: 13. This CDR3 has 17 amino acids. CDR1 is SGHAT and CDR2 is FQNNGV in the germline V gene. The CDR3 DNA reads as TGTGCCAGCAGCACCGTCCCCCGGGACAGGACATCCTACGAGCAGTACTTC. Translating gives CASSTVPRDRTSYEQYF.

This clone was counted between two and nine times. V gene TRBV5-4 combines with J gene TRBJ2-1, with no clear D. V lost 3 bases to trimming and J lost 2 bases, with 3 bases between them. This CDR3 is built from 12 residues. Germline lookup yields CDR1 SGHNT and CDR2 YYREEE (reference sequence). CDR3: CASSSTYNEQFF. CDR3 bases: TGTGCCAGCAGCTCCACCTACAATGAGCAGTTCTTC. Looking up the rest from reference TRBV5-4 and TRBJ2-1 gives the full variable domain: ETGVTQSPTHLIKTRGQQVTLRCSSQSGHNTVSWYQQALGQGPQFIFQYYREEENGRGNFPPRFSGLQFPNYSSELNVNALELDDSALYLCASSSTYNEQFFGPGTRLTVL.

The chain couples TRBV4-3 to TRBJ1-1; D remains ambiguous. CDR3 length: 14 amino acids. V was shortened by 0 bases and J by 6 bases, with 11 bases between the two germline ends. CDR1 is LGHNA, CDR2 YSLEER, per germline. The CDR3 is CASSQEGPGAEAFF. The CDR3 region has the DNA TGCGCCAGCAGCCAAGAAGGCCCCGGAGCTGAAGCTTTCTTT.

The V and J genes are TRBV6-5 and TRBJ2-1, with D tentatively TRBD2 (5 bases). V was cut by 6 bases and J by 9 bases, with 12 bases left in between. Germline lookup yields CDR1 MNHEY and CDR2 SVGAGI. The CDR3 has 12 residues. The CDR3 nucleotides are TGTGCCAGCAGCCCCAGAGGGAGTGAGCAGTTCTTC. This codes for CASSPRGSEQFF.

This clone was recorded at least ten times. The J gene is TRBJ2-5, the V gene TRBV27; 11 bases align to TRBD1. The CDR3 covers 15 residues. The V gene end was trimmed by 3 bases and the J gene end by 5 bases; junction bases not matched to a gene: 5. The germline V gene encodes CDR1 MNHEY and CDR2 SMNVEV (reference sequence). CDR3: CASSFPDRGHETQYF. CDR3 nucleotide sequence: TGTGCCAGCAGTTTCCCGGACAGGGGGCACGAGACCCAGTACTTC.

This chain joins TRBV5-1 and TRBJ2-7; 7 bases map to TRBD1. Trimming removed 4 bases from V and 0 bases from J; junction bases left unmatched: 4. Germline CDR1 is SGHRS and CDR2 is YFSETQ. CDR3 length: 14 amino acids. CDR3 amino acids: CASSAHRGSYEQYF. In DNA, the CDR3 is TGCGCCAGCAGCGCCCACAGGGGCTCCTACGAGCAGTACTTC. Looking up the rest from reference TRBV5-1 and TRBJ2-7 gives the full variable domain: KAGVTQTPRYLIKTRGQQVTLSCSPISGHRSVSWYQQTPGQGLQFLFEYFSETQRNKGNFPGRFSGRQFSNSRSEMNVSTLELGDSALYLCASSAHRGSYEQYFGPGTRLTVT.

This clone came up a few times. The rearrangement joins TRBV13 to TRBJ2-5, with 10 bases fitting TRBD2. There are 17 residues in the CDR3. Germline V gives CDR1 PRHDT, CDR2 FYEKMQ (reference sequence). The junction had 14 bases not matched to a gene; V was cut back by 5 bases and J by 5 bases. The CDR3 loop reads CASSPRKASGGGETQYF. DNA of the CDR3: TGTGCCAGCAGCCCCCGAAAGGCTAGCGGGGGCGGGGAGACCCAGTACTTC. The full variable domain, in which reference TRBV13 and TRBJ2-5 provide the parts outside the CDR3, is AAGVIQSPRHLIKEKRETATLKCYPIPRHDTVYWYQQGPGQDPQFLISFYEKMQSDKGSIPDRFSAQQFSDYHSELNMSSLELGDSALYFCASSPRKASGGGETQYFGPGTRLLVL.

The chain employs TRBV5-4 and TRBJ2-5; the match to TRBD2 covers 9 bases. Looked up from germline, CDR1 is SGHNT and CDR2 is YYREEE (reference sequence). CDR3 length: 15 residues. Losses at the gene ends were 4 bases for V and 5 bases for J; bases not matched to a gene: 9. The CDR3 reads CASSLGNAGGETQYF. The DNA for the CDR3 is TGTGCCAGCAGCCTCGGTAACGCGGGGGGGGAGACCCAGTACTTC.

In its sample, this clone was seen a few times. The rearrangement joins TRBV5-1 to TRBJ2-1; TRBD1 matches 10 bases. CDR3 length equals 15 residues. In germline, CDR1 is SGHRS, CDR2 YFSETQ. Trimming removed 5 bases from V and 2 bases from J; junction bases left unmatched: 4. CDR3 in amino acids: CASRTTGGPYNEQFF. The CDR3 nucleotides read TGCGCCAGCAGAACGACAGGGGGCCCCTACAATGAGCAGTTCTTC.

The chain combines TRBV5-1 with TRBJ1-5; 7 nucleotides agree with TRBD1. The CDR3 totals 15 residues. CDR1 SGHRS and CDR2 YFSETQ come from the germline V gene. The ends lost 0 bases at V and 7 bases at J; junction bases unmatched: 7. DNA for the CDR3: TGCGCCAGCAGCTTGGGGCCGGAGGGGGCACAGCCCCAGCATTTT. Its protein product is CASSLGPEGAQPQHF.

The chain joins TRBV2 to TRBJ2-7; TRBD1 matches at 7 bases. The V segment lost 4 bases and the J segment 0 bases; nucleotides outside the gene matches: 0. This CDR3 has 13 residues. From germline, CDR1 is SNHLY and CDR2 FYNNEI. CDR3 sequence: CASSGTGSYEQYF. In DNA form, the CDR3 reads TGTGCCAGCAGTGGGACAGGCTCCTACGAGCAGTACTTC.